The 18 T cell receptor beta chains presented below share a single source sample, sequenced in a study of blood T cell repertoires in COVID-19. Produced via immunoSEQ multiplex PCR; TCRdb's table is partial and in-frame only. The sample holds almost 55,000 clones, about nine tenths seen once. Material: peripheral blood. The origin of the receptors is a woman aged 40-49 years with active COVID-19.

The CDR3 protein is CASSPGRGATTDEQFF. CDR3 in DNA: TGCGCCAGCAGCCCCGGGAGAGGAGCCACCACAGATGAGCAGTTCTTC. The chain joins TRBV5-1 to TRBJ2-1; D might be TRBD2 (6 bases). V shed 4 bases and J shed 8 bases, with 22 bases lying between them. CDR1 and CDR2 from the germline V gene are SGHRS and YFSETQ. There are 16 residues in the CDR3.

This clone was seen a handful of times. CDR3 protein: CASSQVSGPDEQFF. As DNA, the CDR3 is TGTGCCAGCAGCCAAGTGTCAGGGCCCGATGAGCAGTTCTTC. This chain uses TRBV3-1 (or the pseudogene TRBV3-2) with TRBJ2-1; perhaps TRBD1 as D (5 bases). Trimming took 1 base from V and 8 from J, leaving 12 bases between them. Germline CDR1 is LGHDT and CDR2 is YNNKEL (reference sequence). CDR3 size: 14 residues.

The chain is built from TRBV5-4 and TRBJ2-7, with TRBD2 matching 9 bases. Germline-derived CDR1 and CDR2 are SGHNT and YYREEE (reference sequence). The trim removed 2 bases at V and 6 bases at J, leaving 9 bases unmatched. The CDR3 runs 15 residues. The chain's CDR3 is CASSFAGGPFREQYF. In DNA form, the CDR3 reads TGTGCCAGCAGCTTCGCGGGGGGGCCGTTTCGCGAGCAGTACTTC.

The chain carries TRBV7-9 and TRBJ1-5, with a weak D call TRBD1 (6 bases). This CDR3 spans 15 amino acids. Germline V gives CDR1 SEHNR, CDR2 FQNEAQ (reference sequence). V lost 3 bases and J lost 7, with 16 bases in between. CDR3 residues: CASSLPTGLGQPQHF. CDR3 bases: TGTGCCAGCAGCTTGCCCACAGGGTTAGGACAGCCCCAGCATTTT.

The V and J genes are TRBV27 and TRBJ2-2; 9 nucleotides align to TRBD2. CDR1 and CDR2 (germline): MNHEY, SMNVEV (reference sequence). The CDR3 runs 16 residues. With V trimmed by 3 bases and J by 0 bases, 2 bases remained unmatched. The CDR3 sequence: CASSFLAGPNTGELFF. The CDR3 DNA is TGTGCCAGCAGTTTCCTAGCGGGGCCGAACACCGGGGAGCTGTTTTTT.

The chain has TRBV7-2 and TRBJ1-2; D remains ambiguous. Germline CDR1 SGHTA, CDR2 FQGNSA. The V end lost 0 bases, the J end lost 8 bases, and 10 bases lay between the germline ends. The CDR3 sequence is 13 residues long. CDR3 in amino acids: CASSLAAEGGYTF. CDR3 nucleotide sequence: TGTGCCAGCAGCTTAGCGGCGGAAGGCGGCTACACCTTC.

CDR3 region: CASSQVTGGAFF. CDR3 DNA: TGTGCCAGCAGCCAGGTGACAGGGGGAGCTTTCTTT. V and J are TRBV14 and TRBJ1-1; 9 positions match TRBD1. V was pared by 3 bases and J by 10 bases, with 3 bases of the junction left unmatched. Looked up from germline, CDR1 is SGHDN and CDR2 is FVKESK. This CDR3 has 12 residues. The whole variable domain, filled in from reference TRBV14 and TRBJ1-1, reads EAGVTQFPSHSVIEKGQTVTLRCDPISGHDNLYWYRRVMGKEIKFLLHFVKESKQDESGMPNNRFLAERTGGTYSTLKVQPAELEDSGVYFCASSQVTGGAFFGQGTRLTVV.

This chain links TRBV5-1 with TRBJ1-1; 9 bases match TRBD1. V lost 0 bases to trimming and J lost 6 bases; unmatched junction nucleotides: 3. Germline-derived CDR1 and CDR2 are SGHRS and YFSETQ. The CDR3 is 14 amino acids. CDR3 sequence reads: CASSLEGQGPEAFF. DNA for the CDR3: TGCGCCAGCAGCTTGGAGGGACAGGGACCTGAAGCTTTCTTT.

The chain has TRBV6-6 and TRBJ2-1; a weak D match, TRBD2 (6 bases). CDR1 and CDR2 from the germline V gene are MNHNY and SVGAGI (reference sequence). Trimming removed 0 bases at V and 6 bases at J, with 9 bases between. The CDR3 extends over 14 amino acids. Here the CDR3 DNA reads TGTGCCAGCAGTTACTCGATGCGGGGCAATGAGCAGTTCTTC. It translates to CASSYSMRGNEQFF.

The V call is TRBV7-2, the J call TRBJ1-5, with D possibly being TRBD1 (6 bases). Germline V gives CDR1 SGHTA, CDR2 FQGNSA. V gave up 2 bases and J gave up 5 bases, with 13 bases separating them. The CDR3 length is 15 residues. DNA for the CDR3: TGTGCCAGCAGCTTATCAGGACAGACTCATCAGCCCCAGCATTTT. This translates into CASSLSGQTHQPQHF.

CDR3 region: CASIEQGARAGNTEAFF. CDR3 DNA sequence: TGTGCCAGCATCGAACAGGGGGCGAGGGCGGGGAACACTGAAGCTTTCTTT. The genes are TRBV5-8 and TRBJ1-1; 9 positions agree with TRBD1. The CDR3 consists of 17 residues. Germline CDR1 is SGHTS and CDR2 is YDEGEE. V gave up 6 bases and J gave up 1 base; unmatched junction bases: 13.

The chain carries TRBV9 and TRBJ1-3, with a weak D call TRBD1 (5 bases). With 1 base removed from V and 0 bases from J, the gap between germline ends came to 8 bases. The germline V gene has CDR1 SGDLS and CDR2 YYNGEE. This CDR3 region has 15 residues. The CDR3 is CASSVRGSSGNTIYF. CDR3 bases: TGTGCCAGCAGCGTAAGGGGAAGCTCTGGAAACACCATATATTTT.

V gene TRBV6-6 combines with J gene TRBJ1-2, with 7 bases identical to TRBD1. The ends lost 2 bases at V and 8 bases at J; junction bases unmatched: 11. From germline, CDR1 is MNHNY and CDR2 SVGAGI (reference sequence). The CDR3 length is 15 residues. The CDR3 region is CASSYPGQANRGYTF. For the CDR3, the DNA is TGTGCCAGCAGTTACCCCGGACAGGCTAACAGGGGCTACACCTTC.

CDR3 bases: TGCGCCAGCAGCTTTTTTCGGGGAACGAACACTGAAGCTTTCTTT. Amino acid sequence: CASSFFRGTNTEAFF. The genes are TRBV5-1 and TRBJ1-1; D is ambiguous. Germline V gene data show CDR1 as SGHRS and CDR2 as YFSETQ. This CDR3 is 15 amino acids long. Trimming cost V 2 bases and J 1 base, with 12 bases left between them. Based on the CDR3 plus reference TRBV5-1 and TRBJ1-1, the full variable domain is KAGVTQTPRYLIKTRGQQVTLSCSPISGHRSVSWYQQTPGQGLQFLFEYFSETQRNKGNFPGRFSGRQFSNSRSEMNVSTLELGDSALYLCASSFFRGTNTEAFFGQGTRLTVV.

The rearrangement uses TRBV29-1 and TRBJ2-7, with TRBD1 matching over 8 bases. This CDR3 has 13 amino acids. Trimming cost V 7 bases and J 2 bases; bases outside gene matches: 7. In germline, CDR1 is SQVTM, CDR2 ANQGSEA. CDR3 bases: TGCAGCGCCGGACAGGGACCCCCCTACGAGCAGTACTTC. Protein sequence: CSAGQGPPYEQYF.

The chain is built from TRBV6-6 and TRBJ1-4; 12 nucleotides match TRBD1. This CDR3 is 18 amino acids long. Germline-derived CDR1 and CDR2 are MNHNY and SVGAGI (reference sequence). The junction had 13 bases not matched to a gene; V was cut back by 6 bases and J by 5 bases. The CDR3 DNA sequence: TGTGCCAGCAGCCGAAGGTTGGGACAGGGGGCGTTGAATGAAAAACTGTTTTTT. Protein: CASSRRLGQGALNEKLFF.

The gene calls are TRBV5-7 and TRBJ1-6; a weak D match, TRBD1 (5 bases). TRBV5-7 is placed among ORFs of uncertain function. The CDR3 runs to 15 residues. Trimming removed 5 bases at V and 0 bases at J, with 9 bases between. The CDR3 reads CASRHRSSYNSPLHF. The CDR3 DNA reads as TGTGCCAGCAGACACAGGAGCTCCTATAATTCACCCCTCCACTTT.

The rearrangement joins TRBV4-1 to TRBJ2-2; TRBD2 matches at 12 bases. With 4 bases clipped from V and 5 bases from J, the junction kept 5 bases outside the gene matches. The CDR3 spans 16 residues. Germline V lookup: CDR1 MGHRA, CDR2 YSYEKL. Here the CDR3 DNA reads TGCGCCAGCAGCCTTTCTAGCGGGGGGGCTACCGGGGAGCTGTTTTTT. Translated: CASSLSSGGATGELFF.